Each of the 20 T cell receptor beta chains below was sequenced from the same sample in a study of human T cells and chemical hapten exposure. The time point: patch test 1, 2 weeks after DPC sensitization. The sample's treatment: therapeutic diphenylcyclopropenone sensitization with weekly scalp DPC. The authors extracted total RNA from unfractionated whole blood. TCRdb re-derived calls from the RACE reads in MiXCR, one entry per CDR3 protein. The sample yields about 34,000 distinct CDR3 sequences, approximately 6.3% seen once. The starting material was whole blood, obtained in connection with sensitization to the hapten diphenylcyclopropenone (DPC). The receptors were sampled from a woman aged 25 to 39 with alopecia areata. Some clones in this sample may be carry-over from other donors' samples.

This clonotype was counted at least ten times. The chain has TRBV20-1 and TRBJ1-6; 8 bases line up with TRBD1. The CDR3 covers 13 residues. Trimming took 5 bases from V and 10 from J; bases not matched to a gene: 7. CDR1 is DFQATT and CDR2 is SNEGSKA in the germline V gene (reference sequence). The CDR3: CSAGGQGRSPLHF. Written as DNA, the CDR3 is TGCAGTGCTGGAGGACAGGGCCGATCACCCCTCCACTTT.

The rearrangement links TRBV19 to TRBJ1-5; D remains unclear. The CDR3 sequence is 15 residues long. Trimming cost V 1 base and J 0 bases, with 7 bases left between them. The germline CDR1 and CDR2 sequences are LNHDA and SQIVND (reference sequence). CDR3 in DNA: TGTGCCAGTAGTATAGCGACACTTAGCAATCAGCCCCAGCATTTT. It is translated as CASSIATLSNQPQHF.

The rearrangement uses TRBV20-1 and TRBJ1-3; the D is unclear. Deletions cut 3 bases from V and 1 base from J, with 7 bases between. Germline V CDR1 and CDR2: DFQATT, SNEGSKA (reference sequence). The CDR3 totals 13 residues. For the CDR3, the DNA is TGCAGTGCTAGTGTGGGTTCTGGAAACACCATATATTTT. It encodes CSASVGSGNTIYF.

This clonotype was detected once. The chain is built from TRBV6-2 or TRBV6-3 and TRBJ1-5; TRBD1 aligns across 12 bases. The CDR3 is made up of 16 amino acids. Germline V gene data show CDR1 as MNHEY and CDR2 as SVGEGT. J lost 7 bases, V lost 6 bases, and 10 bases had no gene match. The CDR3 protein is CASSPGTGGRLQPQHF. In nucleotides, the CDR3 is TGTGCCAGCAGCCCCGGGACAGGGGGCCGTTTGCAGCCCCAGCATTTT.

The chain couples TRBV2 to TRBJ2-3; D might be TRBD2 (5 bases). Trimming took off 2 bases at V and 0 bases at J, with 12 bases between the two ends. CDR3 length equals 16 residues. Per the germline V gene, CDR1 is SNHLY and CDR2 is FYNNEI. Written as DNA, the CDR3 is TGTGCCAGCAGTGAAAACGGCGGGCTGAGCACAGATACGCAGTATTTT. As protein: CASSENGGLSTDTQYF. Filled out from reference TRBV2 and TRBJ2-3, the complete variable domain reads EPEVTQTPSHQVTQMGQEVILRCVPISNHLYFYWYRQILGQKVEFLVSFYNNEISEKSEIFDDQFSVERPDGSNFTLKIRSTKLEDSAMYFCASSENGGLSTDTQYFGPGTRLTVL.

This clonotype was recorded many times. The chain has TRBV20-1 and TRBJ1-1, with D tentatively TRBD1 (6 bases). The CDR3 spans 13 residues. In germline, CDR1 is DFQATT, CDR2 SNEGSKA (reference sequence). V shed 3 bases and J shed 0 bases, with 8 bases lying between them. The CDR3 nucleotides are TGCAGTGCTAGGAACAGGGTGAACACTGAAGCTTTCTTT. Its protein is CSARNRVNTEAFF.

This clonotype was counted a few times. The gene calls are TRBV20-1 and TRBJ2-1, with D perhaps matching TRBD2 (5 bases). The V gene lost 1 base and the J gene lost 13 bases, with 20 bases spanning the gap. The germline gives CDR1 DFQATT, CDR2 SNEGSKA (reference sequence). The CDR3 is made up of 14 amino acids. CDR3 sequence: CSARGAGSSIPQFF. For the CDR3, the DNA is TGCAGTGCTAGAGGCGCGGGCAGTTCGATCCCTCAGTTCTTC.

The sample holds many counts of this clonotype. The V and J genes are TRBV6-2 or TRBV6-3 and TRBJ1-6, with 9 bases identical to TRBD1. V gave up 5 bases and J gave up 9 bases; unmatched junction bases: 11. Germline-derived CDR1 and CDR2 are MNHEY and SVGEGT. The CDR3 is 16 residues long. The CDR3 loop is CASSLLTGTGTSPLHF. The CDR3 nucleotides read TGTGCCAGCAGTCTACTAACCGGGACAGGGACTTCACCCCTCCACTTT.

This clonotype was detected a few times. The V and J genes are TRBV28 and TRBJ2-6; possible D gene TRBD2, 6 bases. Looked up from germline, CDR1 is MDHEN and CDR2 is SYDVKM. V lost 6 bases, J lost 2 bases, and 11 bases lay in between. CDR3 length: 15 residues. The CDR3 DNA sequence: TGTGCCAGCAGCCTGTCGGGGGCTGGGGCCAACGTCCTGACTTTC. This sequence encodes CASSLSGAGANVLTF. The complete variable domain, with remaining parts taken from reference TRBV28 and TRBJ2-6, reads DVKVTQSSRYLVKRTGEKVFLECVQDMDHENMFWYRQDPGLGLRLIYFSYDVKMKEKGDIPEGYSVSREKKERFSLILESASTNQTSMYLCASSLSGAGANVLTFGAGSRLTVL.

This clonotype was observed many times. The chain couples TRBV28 to TRBJ2-7, with no clear D. Deletions cut 1 base from V and 6 bases from J, with 13 bases between. Germline V gives CDR1 MDHEN, CDR2 SYDVKM. CDR3 size: 14 residues. The CDR3 sequence is CASSLSTQLPEQYF. In nucleotides, the CDR3 is TGTGCCAGCAGTTTATCCACGCAGCTCCCCGAGCAGTACTTC.

This clonotype has ten or more counts. The genes are TRBV5-1 and TRBJ1-2; 7 nucleotides align to TRBD1. With V trimmed by 4 bases and J by 0 bases, 6 bases remained unmatched. Germline values: CDR1 SGHRS, CDR2 YFSETQ. The CDR3 extends over 15 amino acids. CDR3 DNA sequence: TGCGCCAGCAGCAGGGGGACAGAAGCTAACTATGGCTACACCTTC. Protein product: CASSRGTEANYGYTF.

DNA for the CDR3: TGTGCCATCAGCAAGACAGGGCCACCTATCCGCACAGATACGCAGTATTTT. Protein: CAISKTGPPIRTDTQYF. This chain uses TRBV10-3 with TRBJ2-3; TRBD1 matches 7 bases. The CDR3 has 17 amino acids. Looked up from germline, CDR1 is ENHRY and CDR2 is SYGVKD. V dropped 6 bases and J dropped 1; count of bases not matched to a gene: 13.

The table lists this clonotype with a few counts. This rearrangement joins TRBV12-3 or TRBV12-4 to TRBJ2-1, with D tentatively TRBD2 (6 bases). The CDR3 totals 14 residues. The V and J ends lost 7 bases and 9 bases respectively, with 19 bases between them. The CDR3 bases are TGTGCCAGCACCCCTCGGCAGGGCGGGATTGAGCAGTTCTTC. Its translation: CASTPRQGGIEQFF.

The count of this clonotype is one. The rearrangement links TRBV4-3 to TRBJ2-6; possibly TRBD1 or TRBD2 for D (5 bases each). Trimming stripped 1 base from V and 6 bases from J, with 22 bases between. Germline values: CDR1 LGHNA, CDR2 YSLEER. The CDR3 totals 19 residues. The CDR3 spells CASSQVWSFRDGSANVLTF. CDR3 DNA: TGCGCCAGCAGCCAAGTCTGGTCGTTTCGGGACGGTTCGGCCAACGTCCTGACTTTC.

This chain joins TRBV28 and TRBJ2-7; 9 nucleotides agree with TRBD2. Germline V gene lookup returns CDR1 MDHEN and CDR2 SYDVKM. The ends lost 7 bases at V and 6 bases at J; junction bases unmatched: 10. The CDR3 length is 14 residues. The CDR3, as DNA: TGTGCCAGCACCGTAGCGGGGGTTCGGGCCGAGCAGTACTTC. Its translation: CASTVAGVRAEQYF.

This clonotype was detected many times. The V gene is TRBV6-6, the J gene TRBJ1-5; D is uncertain. V lost 2 bases and J lost 1, with 12 bases in between. CDR3 length equals 16 residues. Per germline, CDR1 MNHNY and CDR2 SVGAGI (reference sequence). CDR3: CASSYPQAVSNQPQHF. The CDR3 nucleotides are TGTGCCAGCAGTTACCCCCAGGCAGTGAGCAATCAGCCCCAGCATTTT.

The chain is built from TRBV20-1 and TRBJ1-1; 7 nucleotides align to TRBD1. In germline, CDR1 is DFQATT, CDR2 SNEGSKA (reference sequence). This CDR3 comprises 12 residues. The CDR3 protein is CRRQGHDTEAFF. The CDR3 DNA reads as TGCAGAAGACAGGGTCACGACACTGAAGCTTTCTTT.

This clonotype was seen ten or more times. The gene calls are TRBV5-1 and TRBJ1-1, with a possible D match to TRBD1 (6 bases). Germline CDR1 is SGHRS and CDR2 is YFSETQ. The CDR3 is 13 amino acids. Trimming cost V 3 bases and J 3 bases, with 9 bases left between them. CDR3 nucleotide sequence: TGCGCCAGCAGCTCACAGGGATACACTGAAGCTTTCTTT. Its protein product is CASSSQGYTEAFF. The full variable domain, in which reference TRBV5-1 and TRBJ1-1 provide the parts outside the CDR3, is KAGVTQTPRYLIKTRGQQVTLSCSPISGHRSVSWYQQTPGQGLQFLFEYFSETQRNKGNFPGRFSGRQFSNSRSEMNVSTLELGDSALYLCASSSQGYTEAFFGQGTRLTVV.

The chain couples TRBV25-1 to TRBJ2-3, with TRBD1 as a possible D gene (6 bases). The CDR3 runs to 15 residues. CDR1 MGHDK and CDR2 SYGVNS come from the germline V gene. V lost 8 bases and J lost 6, with 21 bases in between. CDR3 residues: CASWCPARGRDTQYF. The CDR3 nucleotides read TGTGCCAGCTGGTGTCCCGCCAGGGGAAGGGATACGCAGTATTTT.

This clonotype was counted many times. V gene TRBV27 combines with J gene TRBJ1-1; 7 nucleotides align to TRBD1. This CDR3 is built from 13 residues. Looked up from germline, CDR1 is MNHEY and CDR2 is SMNVEV (reference sequence). The trim removed 4 bases at V and 2 bases at J, leaving 1 base unmatched. The CDR3 DNA follows: TGTGCCAGCAGTTACAGGGGAAACACTGAAGCTTTCTTT. Translated, it gives CASSYRGNTEAFF.